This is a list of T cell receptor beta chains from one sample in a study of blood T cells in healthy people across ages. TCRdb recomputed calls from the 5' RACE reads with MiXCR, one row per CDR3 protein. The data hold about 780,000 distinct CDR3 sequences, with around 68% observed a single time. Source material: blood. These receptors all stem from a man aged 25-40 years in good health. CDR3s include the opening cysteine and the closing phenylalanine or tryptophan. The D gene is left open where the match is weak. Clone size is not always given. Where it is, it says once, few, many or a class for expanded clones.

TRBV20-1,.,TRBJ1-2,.,TGCAGTGCTAGAGATATCGCCTCCCCCTATGGCTACACCTTC,CSARDIASPYGYTF
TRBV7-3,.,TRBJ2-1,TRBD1,TGTGCCAGCAGCCCGACAGGGGCGAACTTTTACAATGAGCAGTTCTTC,CASSPTGANFYNEQFF
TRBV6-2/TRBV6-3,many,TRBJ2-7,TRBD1,TGTGCCAGCAGTTACGGACAGGTCCACGAGCAGTACTTC,CASSYGQVHEQYF
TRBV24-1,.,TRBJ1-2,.,.,CATSVPGDPNYGYTF
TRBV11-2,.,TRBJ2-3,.,TGTGCCAGCAGCTTCGGGAAACGTAGACCCAGCACAGATACGCAGTATTTT,CASSFGKRRPSTDTQYF
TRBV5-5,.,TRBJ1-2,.,TGTGCCAGCAGCTTGGAGGTTGCAGGGCGCTATGGCTACACCTTC,CASSLEVAGRYGYTF
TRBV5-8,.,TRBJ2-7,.,TGTGCCAGCAGCTTGGATACGGGGAGGCGGGAGCAGTACTTC,CASSLDTGRREQYF
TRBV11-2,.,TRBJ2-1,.,TGTGCCAGCAGCTTAGATGGGTATGGTGAGCAGTTCTTC,CASSLDGYGEQFF
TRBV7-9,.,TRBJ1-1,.,TGTGCCAGCAGCTTAGGAGGGATAAACACTGAAGCTTTCTTT,CASSLGGINTEAFF
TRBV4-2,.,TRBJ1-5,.,TGTGCCAGCAGCCAAGATTGGGGGTCCAATCAGCCCCAGCATTTT,CASSQDWGSNQPQHF
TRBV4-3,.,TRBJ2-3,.,TGCGCCAGCAGCCAAGAAAGTCCGAGCACAGATACGCAGTATTTT,CASSQESPSTDTQYF
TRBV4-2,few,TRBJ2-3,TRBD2,TGTGCCAGCAGCCCCCCCGCCAGCGGGGGCACAGATACGCAGTATTTT,CASSPPASGGTDTQYF
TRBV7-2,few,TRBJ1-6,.,TGTGCCAGCAGCCCTGCGCCTGGATCACCCCTCCACTTT,CASSPAPGSPLHF
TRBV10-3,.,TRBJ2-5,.,TGTGCCATCAGTGAGTCCCCGGCGGGGAGTGTCCAAGAGACCCAGTACTTC,CAISESPAGSVQETQYF
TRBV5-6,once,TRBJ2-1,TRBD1,TGTGCCAGCAGCCGGACAGGGGGAATACACAATGAGCAGTTCTTC,CASSRTGGIHNEQFF
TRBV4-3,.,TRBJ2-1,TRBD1,TGCGCCAGCAGCCAAGGAGACAGGGGGGTCCATGAGCAGTTCTTC,CASSQGDRGVHEQFF
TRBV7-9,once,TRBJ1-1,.,TGTGCCAGCACCCCCTTGAGCTCGGGATACACTGAAGCTTTCTTT,CASTPLSSGYTEAFF
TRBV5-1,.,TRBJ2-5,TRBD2,TGCGCCAGCGGTAGCGGGGGTCGAAAAGAGACCCAGTACTTC,CASGSGGRKETQYF
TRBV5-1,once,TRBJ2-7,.,TGCGCCAGCAGCCGGGAGACCCTGAGCCCCTACGAGCAGTACTTC,CASSRETLSPYEQYF
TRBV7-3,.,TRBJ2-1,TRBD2,TGTGCCAGCAGCTCGCTAGCGGTACGCATGGACAATGAGCAGTTCTTC,CASSSLAVRMDNEQFF
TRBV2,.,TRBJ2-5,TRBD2,TGTGCCAGCAGTAAAACGGGACTAGCGGCACTCCAAGAGACCCAGTACTTC,CASSKTGLAALQETQYF
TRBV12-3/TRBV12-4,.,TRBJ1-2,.,TGTGCCAGCAGCTCCCCGTGGTACTATGGCTACACCTTC,CASSSPWYYGYTF
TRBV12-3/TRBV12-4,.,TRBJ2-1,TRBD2,TGTGCCAGCACTTTACGACTAGCGACTTCCTACGAGCAGTTCTTC,CASTLRLATSYEQFF
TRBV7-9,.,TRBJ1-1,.,TGTGCCAGCAGCTTAGTTGGGGGGGGGCGCGGAACTGAAGCTTTCTTT,CASSLVGGGRGTEAFF
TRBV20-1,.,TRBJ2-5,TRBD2,TGCAGTGCTAGTTACCCGATTGGCGGGGGACAAGAGACCCAGTACTTC,CSASYPIGGGQETQYF
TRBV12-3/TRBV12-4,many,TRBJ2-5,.,TGTGCCAGCAGCACCGGGGAGACCCAGTACTTC,CASSTGETQYF
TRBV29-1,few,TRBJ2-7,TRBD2,TGCAGCGTTGAGGCCAGCCCAGGGACGGGGGGCTACGAGCAGTACTTC,CSVEASPGTGGYEQYF
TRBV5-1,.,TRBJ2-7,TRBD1,TGCGCCAGCAGCTTGGGACAGGGGGTTTTCGAGCAGTACTTC,CASSLGQGVFEQYF
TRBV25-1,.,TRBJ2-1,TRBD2,TGTGCCAGCAGTGAATCGGGAGGTCTTTCCTACAATGAGCAGTTCTTC,CASSESGGLSYNEQFF
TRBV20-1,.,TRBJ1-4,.,TGCAGTGCTAGACGAACAGGTGTAGTTAATGAAAAACTGTTTTTT,CSARRTGVVNEKLFF
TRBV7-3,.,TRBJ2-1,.,TGTGCCAGCAGCTTAATTCCTTGGGGGAATGAGCAGTTCTTC,CASSLIPWGNEQFF
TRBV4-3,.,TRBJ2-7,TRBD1,TGCGCCAGCAGCCTTTCGTTGACAGGGGGCATCTACGAGCAGTACTTC,CASSLSLTGGIYEQYF
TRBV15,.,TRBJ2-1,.,TGTACCACCAGCGGACTTTTGAGGGAAAGAGACAATGAGCAGTTCTTC,CTTSGLLRERDNEQFF
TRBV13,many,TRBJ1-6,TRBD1,TGTGCCAGCAGCATTGGGACAGCCAATAATTCACCCCTCCACTTT,CASSIGTANNSPLHF
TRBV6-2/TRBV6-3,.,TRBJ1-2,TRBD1,TGTGCCAGCAGTTACCTAGACAGGGGCGGCGGCTACACCTTC,CASSYLDRGGGYTF
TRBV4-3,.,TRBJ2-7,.,TGCGCCAGCAGCCAAGATTTAAGTACCTTCGAGCAGTACTTC,CASSQDLSTFEQYF
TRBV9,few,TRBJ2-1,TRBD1,TGTGCCAGCAGCGTGGACAGGGGACACAATGAGCAGTTCTTC,CASSVDRGHNEQFF
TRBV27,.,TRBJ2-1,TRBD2,TGTGCCAGCAGTTTAGCGGGACTAGCTGCGAATGAGCAGTTCTTC,CASSLAGLAANEQFF
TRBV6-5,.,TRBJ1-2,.,TGTGCCAGCAGTCCGACTTTCAGGGAAGGCTACACCTTC,CASSPTFREGYTF
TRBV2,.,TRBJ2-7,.,TGTGCCAGCAGAGAGGGGTGGGAGCAGTACTTC,CASREGWEQYF
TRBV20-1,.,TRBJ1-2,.,TGCAGTGCTAGGGCAGGGTCGGTCTATGGCTACACCTTC,CSARAGSVYGYTF
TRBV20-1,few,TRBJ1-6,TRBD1,TGCAGTGCTAGCCCCCCAGGGGGGGTTTCACCCCTCCACTTT,CSASPPGGVSPLHF
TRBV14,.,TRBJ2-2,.,TGTGCCAGCAGCTACCGGGACTACACCGGGGAGCTGTTTTTT,CASSYRDYTGELFF
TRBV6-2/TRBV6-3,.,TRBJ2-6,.,TGTGCCAGCAGTTACTCGATTCTAACTCTCCAGGGAATGAAAGCCGTCTCTGGGGCCAACGTCCTGACTTTC,CASSYSILTLQGMKAVSGANVLTF
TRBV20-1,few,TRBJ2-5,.,TGCAGTGCTAGAGATGGCCATTTAGAGACCCAGTACTTC,CSARDGHLETQYF
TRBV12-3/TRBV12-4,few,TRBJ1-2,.,TGTGCCAGCAGTTTAGATCCCAGGGCCGGCTACACCTTC,CASSLDPRAGYTF
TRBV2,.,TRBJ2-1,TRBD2,TGTGCCCAGCCGATATCAGGGACTAGCGCTTACAATGAGCAGTTCTTC,CAQPISGTSAYNEQFF
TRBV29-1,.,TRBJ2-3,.,TGCAGCGCCGAACGCGCCCGGCCAGATACGCAGTATTTT,CSAERARPDTQYF
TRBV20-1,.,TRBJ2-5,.,TGCAGTGCCAATACTGGGGCAGTGAGGTACTTC,CSANTGAVRYF
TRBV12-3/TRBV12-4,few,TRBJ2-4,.,TGTGCCAGCAGCCCCCTGAACTGGACCAAAAACATTCAGTACTTC,CASSPLNWTKNIQYF
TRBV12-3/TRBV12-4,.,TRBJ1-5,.,TGTGCCAGCAGTGAACTACCCCGGGACCCCTCGGGCAATCAGCCCCAGCATTTT,CASSELPRDPSGNQPQHF
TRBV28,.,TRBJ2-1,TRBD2,TGTGCCAGCAGTCCGCGACTAGCGGGAGGCCTTAGCTCCTACAATGAGCAGTTCTTC,CASSPRLAGGLSSYNEQFF
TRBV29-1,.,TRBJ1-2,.,TGCAGCGTAGCCCGGGACCACTTAACTGGCTACACCTTC,CSVARDHLTGYTF
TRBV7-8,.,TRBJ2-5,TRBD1,TGTGCCAGCAGCGGAAGGGACAGACAAGAGACCCAGTACTTC,CASSGRDRQETQYF
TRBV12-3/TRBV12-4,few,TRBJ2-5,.,TGTGCCAGCAGTTTGAGGGGGGGGAAAAAGACCCAGTACTTC,CASSLRGGKKTQYF
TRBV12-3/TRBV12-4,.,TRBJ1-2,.,TGTGCCAGCAGTTTAAACGAAGCGAGGTATGGCTACACCTTC,CASSLNEARYGYTF